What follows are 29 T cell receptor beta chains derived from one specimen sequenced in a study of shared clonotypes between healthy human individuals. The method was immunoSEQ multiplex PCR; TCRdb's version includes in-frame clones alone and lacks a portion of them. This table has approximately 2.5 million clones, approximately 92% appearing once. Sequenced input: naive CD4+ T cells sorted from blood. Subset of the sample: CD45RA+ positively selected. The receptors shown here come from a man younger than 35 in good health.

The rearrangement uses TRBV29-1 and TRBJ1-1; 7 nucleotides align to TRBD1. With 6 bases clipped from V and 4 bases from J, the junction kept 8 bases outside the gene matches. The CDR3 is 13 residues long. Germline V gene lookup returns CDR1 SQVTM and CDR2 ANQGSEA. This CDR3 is CSVRGQAITEAFF. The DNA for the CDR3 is TGCAGCGTACGCGGACAGGCCATCACTGAAGCTTTCTTT.

The CDR3 is CASSHDRDTEAFF. The CDR3 DNA reads as TGTGCCAGCAGCCATGACAGGGACACTGAAGCTTTCTTT. The rearrangement links TRBV7-3 to TRBJ1-1, with 7 bases matching TRBD1. This CDR3 spans 13 amino acids. V lost 5 bases and J lost 3; bases outside the gene matches: 3. Looked up from germline, CDR1 is SGHTA and CDR2 is FQGTGA.

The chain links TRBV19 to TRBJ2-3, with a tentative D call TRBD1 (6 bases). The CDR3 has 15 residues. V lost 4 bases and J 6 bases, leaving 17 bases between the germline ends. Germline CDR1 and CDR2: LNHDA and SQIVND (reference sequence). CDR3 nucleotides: TGTGCCAGTAGTACCCTGGGGGCGAAGGTGGATACGCAGTATTTT. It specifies CASSTLGAKVDTQYF. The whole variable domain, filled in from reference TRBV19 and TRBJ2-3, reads DGGITQSPKYLFRKEGQNVTLSCEQNLNHDAMYWYRQDPGQGLRLIYYSQIVNDFQKGDIAEGYSVSREKKESFPLTVTSAQKNPTAFYLCASSTLGAKVDTQYFGPGTRLTVL.

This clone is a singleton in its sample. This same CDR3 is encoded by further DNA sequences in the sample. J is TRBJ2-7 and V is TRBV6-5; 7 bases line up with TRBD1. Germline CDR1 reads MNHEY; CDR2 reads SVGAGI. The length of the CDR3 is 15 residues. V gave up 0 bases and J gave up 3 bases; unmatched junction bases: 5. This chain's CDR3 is CASSYSGDSSYEQYF. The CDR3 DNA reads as TGTGCCAGCAGTTACTCAGGGGACAGCAGCTACGAGCAGTACTTC.

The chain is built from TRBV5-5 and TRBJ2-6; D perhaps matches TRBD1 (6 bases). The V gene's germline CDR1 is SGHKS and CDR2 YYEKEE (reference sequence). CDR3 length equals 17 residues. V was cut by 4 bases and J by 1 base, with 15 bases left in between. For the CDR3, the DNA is TGTGCCAGCAGCCAATCCCCAGGGGCTTCTGGGGCCAACGTCCTGACTTTC. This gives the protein CASSQSPGASGANVLTF.

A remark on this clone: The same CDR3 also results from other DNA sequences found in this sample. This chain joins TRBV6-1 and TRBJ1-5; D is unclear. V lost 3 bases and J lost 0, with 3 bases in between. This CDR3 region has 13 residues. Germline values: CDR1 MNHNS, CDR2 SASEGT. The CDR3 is CASSDPSNQPQHF. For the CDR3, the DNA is TGTGCCAGCAGTGACCCTAGCAATCAGCCCCAGCATTTT.

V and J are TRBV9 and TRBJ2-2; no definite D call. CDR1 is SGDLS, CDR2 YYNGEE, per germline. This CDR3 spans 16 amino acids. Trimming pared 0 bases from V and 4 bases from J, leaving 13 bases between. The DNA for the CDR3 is TGTGCCAGCAGCGTAGGTGCTCAAACCCTCACCGGGGAGCTGTTTTTT. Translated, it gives CASSVGAQTLTGELFF.

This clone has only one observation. DNA of the CDR3: TGTGCCAGCAGTTTATCAGGGGACAGGGGTAAAGATACGCAGTATTTT. This encodes CASSLSGDRGKDTQYF. This rearrangement joins TRBV28 to TRBJ2-3, with 10 bases fitting TRBD1. Losses at the gene ends were 1 base for V and 5 bases for J; bases not matched to a gene: 6. Germline V CDR1 and CDR2: MDHEN, SYDVKM. The CDR3 has 16 residues.

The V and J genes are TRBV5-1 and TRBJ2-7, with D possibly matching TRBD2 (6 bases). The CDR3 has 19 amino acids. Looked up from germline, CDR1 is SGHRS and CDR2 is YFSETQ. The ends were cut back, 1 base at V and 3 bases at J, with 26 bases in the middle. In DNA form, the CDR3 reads TGCGCCAGCAGCTTGTCAGGGATTGGTCTCGGGGGAAGGAACTACGAGCAGTACTTC. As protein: CASSLSGIGLGGRNYEQYF.

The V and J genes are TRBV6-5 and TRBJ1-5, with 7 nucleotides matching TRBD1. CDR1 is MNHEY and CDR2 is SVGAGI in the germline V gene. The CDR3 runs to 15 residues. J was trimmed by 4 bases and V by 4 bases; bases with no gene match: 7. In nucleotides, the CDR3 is TGTGCCAGCAGTTTCGGACAGGCGAGAAATCAGCCCCAGCATTTT. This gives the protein CASSFGQARNQPQHF.

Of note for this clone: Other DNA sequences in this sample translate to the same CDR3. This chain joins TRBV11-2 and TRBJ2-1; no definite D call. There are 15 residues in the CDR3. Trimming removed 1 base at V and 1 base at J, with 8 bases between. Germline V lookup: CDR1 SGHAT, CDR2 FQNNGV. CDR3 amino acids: CASSLGVISYNEQFF. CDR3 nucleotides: TGTGCCAGCAGCTTAGGAGTGATTTCCTACAATGAGCAGTTCTTC.

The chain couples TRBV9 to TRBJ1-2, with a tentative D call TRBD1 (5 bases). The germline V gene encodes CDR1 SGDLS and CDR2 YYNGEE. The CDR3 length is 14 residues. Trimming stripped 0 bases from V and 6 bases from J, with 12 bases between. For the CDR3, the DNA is TGTGCCAGCAGCGTAGCTACGGTGGGGCATGGCTACACCTTC. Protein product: CASSVATVGHGYTF.

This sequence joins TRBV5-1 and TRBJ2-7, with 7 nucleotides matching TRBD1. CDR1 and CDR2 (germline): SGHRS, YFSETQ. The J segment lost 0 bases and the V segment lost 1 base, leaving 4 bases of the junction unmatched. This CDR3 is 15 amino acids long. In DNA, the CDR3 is TGCGCCAGCAGCTTGACAGGGGTGAGCTCCTACGAGCAGTACTTC. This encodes CASSLTGVSSYEQYF.

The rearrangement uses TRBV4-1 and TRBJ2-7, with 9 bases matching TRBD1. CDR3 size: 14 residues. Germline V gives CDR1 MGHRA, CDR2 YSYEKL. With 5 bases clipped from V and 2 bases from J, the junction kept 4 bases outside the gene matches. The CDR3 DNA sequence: TGCGCCAGCAGCGCGGACAGGGGTCCCTACGAGCAGTACTTC. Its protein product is CASSADRGPYEQYF.

CDR3 sequence reads: CASSLVGIREETQYF. In nucleotides, the CDR3 is TGTGCCAGCAGCTTGGTCGGGATCCGAGAAGAGACCCAGTACTTC. The chain carries TRBV5-4 and TRBJ2-5; a weak D match, TRBD2 (5 bases). Germline V gene sequence: CDR1 SGHNT, CDR2 YYREEE (reference sequence). V was pared by 0 bases and J by 3 bases, with 12 bases between. The CDR3 totals 15 residues. The complete variable domain, with remaining parts taken from reference TRBV5-4 and TRBJ2-5, reads ETGVTQSPTHLIKTRGQQVTLRCSSQSGHNTVSWYQQALGQGPQFIFQYYREEENGRGNFPPRFSGLQFPNYSSELNVNALELDDSALYLCASSLVGIREETQYFGPGTRLLVL.

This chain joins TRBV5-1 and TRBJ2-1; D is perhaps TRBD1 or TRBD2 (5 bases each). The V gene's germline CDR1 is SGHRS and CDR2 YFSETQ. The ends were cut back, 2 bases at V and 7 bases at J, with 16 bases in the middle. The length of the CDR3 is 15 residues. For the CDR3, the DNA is TGCGCCAGCAGCTTATCCACAGGTAGAGGGAATGAGCAGTTCTTC. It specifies CASSLSTGRGNEQFF.

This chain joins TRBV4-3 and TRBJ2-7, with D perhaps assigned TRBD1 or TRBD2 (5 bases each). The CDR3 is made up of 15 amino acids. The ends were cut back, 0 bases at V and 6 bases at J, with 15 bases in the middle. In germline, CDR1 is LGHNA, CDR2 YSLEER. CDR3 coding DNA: TGCGCCAGCAGCCAAGATGAGGGGCGGGTGGGCGAGCAGTACTTC. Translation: CASSQDEGRVGEQYF.

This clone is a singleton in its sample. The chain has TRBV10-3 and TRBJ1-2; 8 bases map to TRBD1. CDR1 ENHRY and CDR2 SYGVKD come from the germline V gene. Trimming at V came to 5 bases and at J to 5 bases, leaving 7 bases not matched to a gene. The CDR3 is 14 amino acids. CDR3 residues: CAISTGTGPYGYTF. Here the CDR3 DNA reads TGTGCCATCAGTACCGGGACAGGTCCTTATGGCTACACCTTC.

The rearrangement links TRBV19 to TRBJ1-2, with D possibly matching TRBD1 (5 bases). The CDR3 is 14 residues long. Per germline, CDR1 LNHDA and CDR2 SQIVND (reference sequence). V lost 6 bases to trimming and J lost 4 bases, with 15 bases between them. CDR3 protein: CASRETGYVYGYTF. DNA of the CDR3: TGTGCCAGTAGAGAAACAGGTTACGTCTATGGCTACACCTTC. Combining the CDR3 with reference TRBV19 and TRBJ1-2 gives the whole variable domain DGGITQSPKYLFRKEGQNVTLSCEQNLNHDAMYWYRQDPGQGLRLIYYSQIVNDFQKGDIAEGYSVSREKKESFPLTVTSAQKNPTAFYLCASRETGYVYGYTFGSGTRLTVV.

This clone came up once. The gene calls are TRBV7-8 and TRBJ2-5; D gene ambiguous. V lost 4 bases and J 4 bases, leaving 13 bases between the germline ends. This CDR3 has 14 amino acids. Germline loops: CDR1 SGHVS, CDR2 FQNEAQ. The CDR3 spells CASSSPGPGETQYF. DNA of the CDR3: TGTGCCAGCAGCTCGCCTGGCCCCGGAGAGACCCAGTACTTC.

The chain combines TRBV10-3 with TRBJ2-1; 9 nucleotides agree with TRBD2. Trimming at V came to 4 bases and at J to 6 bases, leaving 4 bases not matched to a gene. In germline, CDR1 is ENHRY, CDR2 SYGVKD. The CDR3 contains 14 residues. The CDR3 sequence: CAISALAGANEQFF. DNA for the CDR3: TGTGCCATCAGTGCGTTAGCGGGGGCCAATGAGCAGTTCTTC.

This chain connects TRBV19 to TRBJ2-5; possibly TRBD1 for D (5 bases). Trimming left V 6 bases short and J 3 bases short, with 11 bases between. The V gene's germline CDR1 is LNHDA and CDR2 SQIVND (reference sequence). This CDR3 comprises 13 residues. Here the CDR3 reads CASRTPGKETQYF. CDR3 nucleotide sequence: TGTGCCAGTAGGACCCCAGGGAAAGAGACCCAGTACTTC.

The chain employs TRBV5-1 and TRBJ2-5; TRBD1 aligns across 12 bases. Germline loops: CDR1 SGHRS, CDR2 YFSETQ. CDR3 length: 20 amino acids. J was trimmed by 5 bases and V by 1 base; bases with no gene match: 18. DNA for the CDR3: TGCGCCAGCAGCTTGTCGCCTTCGGGACAGGGGGCTAGGTATGGGGAGACCCAGTACTTC. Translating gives CASSLSPSGQGARYGETQYF.

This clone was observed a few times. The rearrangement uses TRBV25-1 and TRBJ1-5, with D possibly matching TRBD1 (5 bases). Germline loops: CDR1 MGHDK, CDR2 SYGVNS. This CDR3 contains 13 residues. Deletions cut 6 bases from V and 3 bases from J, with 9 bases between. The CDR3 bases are TGTGCCAGCAGACGGGACGACAATCAGCCCCAGCATTTT. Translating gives CASRRDDNQPQHF.

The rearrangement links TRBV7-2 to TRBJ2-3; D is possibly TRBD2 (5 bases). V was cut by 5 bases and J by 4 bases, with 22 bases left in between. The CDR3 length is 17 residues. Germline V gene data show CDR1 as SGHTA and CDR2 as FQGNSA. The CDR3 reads CASSTQAVGRRADTQYF. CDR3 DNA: TGTGCCAGCAGCACCCAAGCGGTTGGCCGACGGGCAGATACGCAGTATTTT.

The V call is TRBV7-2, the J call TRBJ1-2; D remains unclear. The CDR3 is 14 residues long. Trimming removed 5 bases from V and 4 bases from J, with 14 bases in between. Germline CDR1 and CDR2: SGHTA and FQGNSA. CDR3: CASSPPQQFYGYTF. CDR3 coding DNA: TGTGCCAGCAGCCCCCCGCAGCAATTCTATGGCTACACCTTC.

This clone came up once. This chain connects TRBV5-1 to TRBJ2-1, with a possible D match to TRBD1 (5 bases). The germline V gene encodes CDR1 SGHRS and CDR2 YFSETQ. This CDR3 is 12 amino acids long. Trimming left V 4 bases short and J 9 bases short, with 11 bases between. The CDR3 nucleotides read TGCGCCAGCAGCCCTCAGGGCCTTGAGCAGTTCTTC. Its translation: CASSPQGLEQFF.

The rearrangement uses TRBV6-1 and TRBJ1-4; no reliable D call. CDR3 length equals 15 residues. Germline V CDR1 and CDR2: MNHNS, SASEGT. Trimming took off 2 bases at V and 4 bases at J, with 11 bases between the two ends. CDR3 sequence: CASSEQRIINEKLFF. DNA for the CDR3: TGTGCCAGCAGTGAACAGCGAATCATTAATGAAAAACTGTTTTTT.

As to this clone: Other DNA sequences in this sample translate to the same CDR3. The CDR3: CASSLVSGNTGELFF. The CDR3 DNA reads as TGCGCCAGCAGCTTGGTTAGCGGAAACACCGGGGAGCTGTTTTTT. This chain links TRBV5-1 with TRBJ2-2; D perhaps matches TRBD2 (6 bases). Germline V lookup: CDR1 SGHRS, CDR2 YFSETQ. The CDR3 is 15 amino acids. Trimming removed 0 bases from V and 2 bases from J, with 8 bases in between.